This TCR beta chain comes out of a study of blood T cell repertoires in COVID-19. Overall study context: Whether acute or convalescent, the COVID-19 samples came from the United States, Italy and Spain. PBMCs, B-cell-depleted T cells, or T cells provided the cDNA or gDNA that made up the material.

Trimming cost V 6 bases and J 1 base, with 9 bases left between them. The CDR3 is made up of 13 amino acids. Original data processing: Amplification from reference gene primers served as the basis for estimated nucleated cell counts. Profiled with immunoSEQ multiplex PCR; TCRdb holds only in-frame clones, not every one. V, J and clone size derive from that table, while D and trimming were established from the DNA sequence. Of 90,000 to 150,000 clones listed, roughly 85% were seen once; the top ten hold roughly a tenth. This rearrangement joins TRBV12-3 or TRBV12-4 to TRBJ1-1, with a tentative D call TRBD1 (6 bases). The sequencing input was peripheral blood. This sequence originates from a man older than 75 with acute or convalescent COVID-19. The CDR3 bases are TGTGCCAGCAGATCCAGGGGGAACACTGAAGCTTTCTTT. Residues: CASRSRGNTEAFF.